This T cell receptor beta chain was sequenced during a study of T cells in narcolepsy. Study-wide context: Enrolled donors included narcolepsy type 1 or type 2 patients and healthy controls.

The V segment lost 11 bases and the J segment 6 bases; nucleotides outside the gene matches: 11. This CDR3 region has 13 residues. CDR1 and CDR2 (germline): SEHNR, FQNEAQ (reference sequence). General study findings and limits: Autoreactive clone sequences were missing from some blood memory CD4+ repertoires. Autoreactive clonotypes reportedly recurred in blood of same and different patients, not controls. Comparing one patient's CSF and blood CD4+ clonotypes highlighted HCRT- and TRIB2-specific autoreactive clonotypes.

Generated by immunoSEQ multiplex PCR, the TCRdb table keeps only in-frame clones and is missing some. The data show approximately 25,000 clones, approximately 62% seen once. Note on this clone: The antigen remains unidentified.

The chain couples TRBV7-9 to TRBJ1-2, with 8 bases that match TRBD1. This receptor was identified in a human donor in good health. Sequenced material: memory (CD45RA-) CD4+ T cells from blood. The CDR3 loop is CAGVRGQGHGYTF. In DNA, the CDR3 is TGTGCCGGTGTTAGAGGACAGGGTCATGGCTACACCTTC. The full variable domain, with the rest looked up from reference TRBV7-9 and TRBJ1-2, is DTGVSQNPRHKITKRGQNVTFRCDPISEHNRLYWYRQTLGQGPEFLTYFQNEAQLEKSRLLSDRFSAERPKGSFSTLEIQRTEQGDSAMYLCAGVRGQGHGYTFGSGTRLTVV.